This entry describes one T cell receptor (beta chain). As yet, its antigen is unknown. The data belong to a study of shared clonotypes between healthy human individuals. For the study at large: Samples came from a couple of female and a few male donors aged 18 to 49. General study results and limits: The sampled material consisted only of blood, and tissue repertoires are likely to differ.

Genomic DNA came from 85 million to 95 million PBMCs in unsorted samples. Sequencing used immunoSEQ multiplex PCR; TCRdb keeps in-frame clones, though not all of them. The sample carries around 450,000 clones, roughly 77% recorded once. The CDR3 runs 18 residues. Trimming left V 1 base short and J 2 bases short, with 22 bases between. CDR1 is SGHDT, CDR2 YYEEEE, per germline. The chain joins TRBV5-6 to TRBJ2-7; D is perhaps TRBD2 (5 bases). What was sequenced was PBMCs. The receptor was derived from a woman between 40 and 50 years old in good health. Some clones in this sample may be carry-over from other donors' samples. CDR3 bases: TGTGCCAGCAGCTTGAGGAGGTTAGGATCGTTGCGCCCCTACGAGCAGTACTTC. Translated: CASSLRRLGSLRPYEQYF.